The 17 T cell receptor beta chains below were found in one sample sequenced in a study of T cell clonality in common variable immunodeficiency. The table came from immunoSEQ multiplex PCR; TCRdb's copy has only in-frame clones and leaves some out. The sample contains 35,000 to 50,000 clones, none of them singletons. The sequencing input was peripheral blood mononuclear cells. The receptors come from a person aged 18 to 70 in good health.

In this sample, this clone turned up many times. The read halts 3 residues ahead of the CDR3 end, with the missing end drawn from the germline J gene. The rearrangement uses TRBV7-3 and TRBJ2-2; unclear D gene. Per germline, CDR1 SGHTA and CDR2 FQGTGA. The CDR3 totals 17 residues. V lost 4 bases to trimming and J lost 1 base, with 16 bases between them. The DNA read from the CDR3 is TGTGCCAGCAGCTCGAGTTCTGCTACCCTGAACACCGGGGAG. This translates into CASSSSSATLNTGE. The entire CDR3 is CASSSSSATLNTGELFF.

This clone was seen many times. The observed sequence ends 3 residues before the CDR3 terminus, with the missing tail filled in from the germline J gene. This chain uses TRBV2 with TRBJ1-3, with TRBD1 matching over 7 bases. The junction had 5 bases not matched to a gene; V was cut back by 6 bases and J by 0 bases. There are 15 residues in the CDR3. Per the germline V gene, CDR1 is SNHLY and CDR2 is FYNNEI. CDR3 amino acids: CASRIQGYSGNTIYF. The sequenced part of the CDR3 DNA is TGTGCCAGCAGGATACAGGGGTACTCTGGAAACACC.

This clone was observed at least ten times. With the read ending 3 residues before the CDR3 end, the germline J gene is used to fill in that end. The V call is TRBV5-1, the J call TRBJ1-1; 8 nucleotides agree with TRBD1. Germline lookup yields CDR1 SGHRS and CDR2 YFSETQ. The CDR3 totals 14 residues. The V segment lost 2 bases and the J segment 2 bases; nucleotides outside the gene matches: 2. The CDR3 is CASSLQGGNTEAFF. The CDR3 DNA, read in part, is TGCGCCAGCAGCTTACAGGGGGGTAACACTGAA.

This clone was counted many times. The read ends 3 residues shy of where the CDR3 ends; the end is completed using the germline J gene. The chain is built from TRBV7-2 and TRBJ2-3; TRBD2 agrees at 8 bases. The CDR3 is 14 amino acids. V gave up 4 bases and J gave up 1 base; unmatched junction bases: 1. The germline V gene encodes CDR1 SGHTA and CDR2 FQGNSA. The chain's CDR3 is CASSSGGGTDTQYF. The sequenced CDR3 bases are TGTGCCAGCAGCTCGGGGGGGGGCACAGATACG.

A word on this clone: The CDR3 goes on 3 residues after the read ends, and that part is filled in from the germline J gene. The chain employs TRBV6-4 and TRBJ1-6; 10 bases map to TRBD1. Looked up from germline, CDR1 is MRHNA and CDR2 is SNTAGT. The V and J ends lost 8 bases and 7 bases, in that order; junction bases with no gene match: 2. The CDR3 is 13 residues long. The CDR3 sequence: CASPGQGNSPLHF. CDR3 DNA (partial): TGTGCCAGCCCGGGACAGGGGAATTCACCC.

Ten or more counts support this clone. The CDR3 DNA, read in part, is TGTGCCAGCAGCCGGGGGAGCGCAGGGGGCGTTGTAAATTCACCC. Translation: CASSRGSAGGVVNSP. From start to end, the CDR3 is CASSRGSAGGVVNSPLHF. This chain uses TRBV4-2 with TRBJ1-6; 8 bases map to TRBD1. From the germline J gene comes the end of the CDR3, since the read stops 3 residues before it. The germline gives CDR1 LGHNA, CDR2 YNFKEQ. The CDR3 length is 18 residues. Unmatched junction bases numbered 15, after V lost 4 bases and J lost 7 bases.

The table lists this clone with many counts. The sequenced fragment ends 3 residues before the CDR3 boundary, so the rest is inferred from the germline J gene. The chain couples TRBV20-1 to TRBJ1-1; D possibly corresponds to TRBD1 (5 bases). The CDR3 has 12 residues. The germline CDR1 and CDR2 sequences are DFQATT and SNEGSKA (reference sequence). V gave up 6 bases and J gave up 5 bases, with 13 bases separating them. CDR3 region: CSAPRGGTEAFF. CDR3 DNA, as far as it was read: TGCAGTGCCCCCCGGGGGGGGACTGAA.

This clone was detected a few times. The read halts 3 residues ahead of the CDR3 end, with the missing end drawn from the germline J gene. V and J are TRBV11-2 and TRBJ2-5; 9 bases are shared with TRBD2. Germline assignment: CDR1 SGHAT and CDR2 FQNNGV. The CDR3 totals 14 residues. V shed 2 bases and J 5 bases; nucleotides not matched to a gene: 3. CDR3 amino acids: CASSLSRGGETQYF. The sequenced CDR3 bases are TGTGCCAGCAGCTTATCGCGGGGGGGGGAGACC.

At least ten counts were recorded for this clone. The read gets to within 3 residues of the CDR3 end, and the germline J gene fills in the rest. V usage is TRBV6-2 or TRBV6-3 and J usage is TRBJ1-2, with 7 bases lining up with TRBD1. Germline-derived CDR1 and CDR2 are MNHEY and SVGEGT. Trimming cost V 6 bases and J 0 bases; bases outside gene matches: 7. This CDR3 has 15 residues. The CDR3: CASSSRTGTNYGYTF. The DNA read from the CDR3 is TGTGCCAGCAGCTCCCGGACAGGAACTAACTATGGC.

As to this clone: The CDR3 end lies 3 residues beyond the end of the read and is filled in from the germline J gene. V usage is TRBV30 and J usage is TRBJ1-2; D is undetermined. There are 9 residues in the CDR3. The germline gives CDR1 GTSNPN, CDR2 SVGIG (reference sequence). CDR3 DNA, as far as it was read: TGTGCCTATGAAGGGGGC. Protein: CAYEGG. In full, the CDR3 is CAYEGGYTF.

This clone has ten or more counts. The read halts 3 residues ahead of the CDR3 end, with the missing end drawn from the germline J gene. This chain connects TRBV12-3 or TRBV12-4 to TRBJ1-2; weak D call: TRBD1 (6 bases). The length of the CDR3 is 15 residues. Between the trimmed V and J ends, which lost 3 bases and 7 bases, there was a span of 18 bases. This CDR3 reads CASSFRRGAVSGYTF. CDR3 DNA, as far as it was read: TGTGCCAGCAGTTTTCGCAGGGGTGCTGTAAGTGGC.

This clone occurred many times. Read sequence stops 3 residues before the CDR3 end, and the germline J gene provides the missing end. J is TRBJ2-3 and V is TRBV5-1, with D hard to call. The CDR3 runs 13 residues. The germline V gene has CDR1 SGHRS and CDR2 YFSETQ. V was shortened by 2 bases and J by 2 bases, with 6 bases between the two germline ends. The CDR3 protein is CASSFYFTDTQYF. The CDR3 bases that were read are TGCGCCAGCAGCTTTTACTTCACAGATACG.

Turning to this clone: The read gets to within 3 residues of the CDR3 end, and the germline J gene fills in the rest. V and J are TRBV18 and TRBJ1-3, with D maybe TRBD1 (5 bases). Trimming removed 3 bases from V and 0 bases from J, with 12 bases in between. The CDR3 length is 16 residues. Germline CDR1 is KGHSH and CDR2 is LQKENI. CDR3: CASSPIDRSSGNTIYF. CDR3 DNA (partial): TGTGCCAGCTCACCTATAGACAGAAGCTCTGGAAACACC.

This clone was found a few times. The CDR3 extends 3 residues past the end of the read, so its final part is completed from the germline J gene. The chain employs TRBV19 and TRBJ2-7, with 7 bases that match TRBD2. This CDR3 is 14 amino acids long. V dropped 6 bases and J dropped 1; count of bases not matched to a gene: 6. Germline CDR1 reads LNHDA; CDR2 reads SQIVND (reference sequence). CDR3 sequence reads: CASSLTGGSYEQYF. The sequenced CDR3 bases are TGTGCCAGTAGCTTGACCGGGGGGTCCTACGAG.

This clone was counted many times. The read halts 3 residues ahead of the CDR3 end, with the missing end drawn from the germline J gene. This chain joins TRBV6-2 or TRBV6-3 and TRBJ2-3; 15 nucleotides agree with TRBD2. The V segment lost 8 bases and the J segment 4 bases; nucleotides outside the gene matches: 4. CDR3 length equals 15 residues. Germline CDR1 and CDR2: MNHEY and SVGEGT. The CDR3 loop is CASRTSGGVADTQYF. CDR3 DNA, as far as it was read: TGTGCCAGCCGGACTAGCGGGGGGGTTGCAGATACG.

This clone occurred many times. Read sequence stops 3 residues before the CDR3 end, and the germline J gene provides the missing end. V gene TRBV2 combines with J gene TRBJ2-5; D is perhaps TRBD1 (6 bases). V gave up 10 bases and J gave up 5 bases, with 17 bases separating them. CDR1 and CDR2 from the germline V gene are SNHLY and FYNNEI. The CDR3 extends over 13 amino acids. The CDR3 protein is CAIQTGPGETQYF. Incomplete CDR3 DNA: TGTGCCATACAGACAGGTCCGGGGGAGACC.

This clone was recorded many times. The chain's CDR3 is CASSAGTLTYEQYF. The part of the CDR3 DNA that was read is TGTGCCAGCAGTGCAGGGACTCTGACCTACGAG. The chain employs TRBV6-1 and TRBJ2-7; TRBD2 is a possible D gene (6 bases). The read halts 3 residues ahead of the CDR3 end, with the missing end drawn from the germline J gene. Per germline, CDR1 MNHNS and CDR2 SASEGT. V was cut by 4 bases and J by 2 bases, with 12 bases left in between. There are 14 residues in the CDR3.